This TCR beta chain was retrieved from a study of T-cell reconstitution after alpha-beta-depleted transplantation in children. Study-wide results and caveats: Where some patients showed high TCRbeta diversity at day 60, it came from recipient T cells and thymic progenitors that had survived. T-cell numbers and diversity one year post-transplant derived largely from freshly generated T cells. Reportedly, only several hundred clones from non-depleted graft cells drove alpha-beta T-cell counts at about two months.

Unique molecular identifiers were used to barcode this TCRbeta library. TCRdb re-called the PCR reads with MiXCR, one entry per CDR3 protein. The sample has roughly 50,000 distinct CDR3 sequences; 40% to 45% are singletons. This clonotype was observed a handful of times. As yet, its antigen is unknown. The CDR3 runs to 13 residues. Germline CDR1 reads KGHSH; CDR2 reads LQKENI. V was trimmed by 1 base and J by 5 bases, leaving 8 bases between them. The V call is TRBV18, the J call TRBJ1-1; no clear D gene. This TCR came from a male patient younger than 18 who had a stem cell transplant for acute lymphoblastic leukemia, so the T cells may come from the graft donor. Specimen: PBMCs, mostly from graft donor cells, collected 360 days after TCRalphabeta/CD19-depleted stem cell transplant. The DNA for the CDR3 is TGTGCCAGCTCACCACAGGGAGGGACTGAAGCTTTCTTT. Translation gives CASSPQGGTEAFF. The variable domain in full, completed from reference TRBV18 and TRBJ1-1, reads NAGVMQNPRHLVRRRGQEARLRCSPMKGHSHVYWYRQLPEEGLKFMVYLQKENIIDESGMPKERFSAEFPKEGPSILRIQQVVRGDSAAYFCASSPQGGTEAFFGQGTRLTVV.